These 19 T cell receptor beta chains share one sample of origin, sequenced in a study of shared clonotypes between healthy human individuals (TCRdb year 2020). Library generation was performed with the immunoSEQ multiplex PCR assay. Sourced from immuneACCESS, this table was stored by TCRdb with only in-frame sequences that have V and J called. A share of the clones is absent; for the studies checked, an unresolved V gene accounts for under half, and the remainder has no known explanation. For this sample the table gives around 2.1 million clones, of which under 97% were detected only once. The ten largest clones take up around 0.13% of the sample. Sequences were obtained from naive CD4+ T cells sorted from blood. The cell subset or site tag for this specimen amounts to: CD45RA+ positively selected. All receptors come from a man aged 18 to 35 in good health.

The J gene is TRBJ2-5, the V gene TRBV30; perhaps TRBD2 as D (5 bases). Trimming stripped 5 bases from V and 5 bases from J, with 15 bases between. Germline V lookup: CDR1 GTSNPN, CDR2 SVGIG (reference sequence). The CDR3 sequence is 13 residues long. The CDR3 bases are TGTGCCTGGGCCCCCGGGGTGGGGGAGACCCAGTACTTC. This encodes CAWAPGVGETQYF.

The rearrangement uses TRBV5-1 and TRBJ2-1; 13 bases map to TRBD2. Per germline, CDR1 SGHRS and CDR2 YFSETQ. The CDR3 has 15 amino acids. With 3 bases clipped from V and 8 bases from J, the junction kept 5 bases outside the gene matches. CDR3 DNA: TGCGCCAGCAGCTCGGGACTAGCGGGAAACCATGAGCAGTTCTTC. It translates to CASSSGLAGNHEQFF.

V and J are TRBV2 and TRBJ2-5; tentative D call: TRBD2 (5 bases). V was trimmed by 2 bases and J by 7 bases, leaving 5 bases between them. Germline lookup yields CDR1 SNHLY and CDR2 FYNNEI. CDR3 size: 11 residues. In DNA, the CDR3 is TGTGCCAGCAGTGAACGGGGGACCCAGTACTTC. It encodes CASSERGTQYF.

This clone was counted once. This chain uses TRBV19 with TRBJ1-3, with TRBD1 identical over 7 bases. The ends lost 2 bases at V and 2 bases at J; junction bases unmatched: 0. CDR1 and CDR2 from the germline V gene are LNHDA and SQIVND (reference sequence). This CDR3 has 14 residues. As DNA, the CDR3 is TGTGCCAGTAGTATAAGGGGGCCTGGAAACACCATATATTTT. Translating gives CASSIRGPGNTIYF. Full variable domain (missing parts from reference TRBV19 and TRBJ1-3): DGGITQSPKYLFRKEGQNVTLSCEQNLNHDAMYWYRQDPGQGLRLIYYSQIVNDFQKGDIAEGYSVSREKKESFPLTVTSAQKNPTAFYLCASSIRGPGNTIYFGEGSWLTVV.

The chain employs TRBV27 and TRBJ1-4, with a weak D call TRBD1 (5 bases). Germline-derived CDR1 and CDR2 are MNHEY and SMNVEV (reference sequence). The CDR3 runs 14 residues. Trimming shortened V by 3 bases and J by 4 bases, and 9 bases separated the two germline ends. This CDR3 is CASSFQGVNEKLFF. CDR3 coding DNA: TGTGCCAGCAGTTTCCAGGGAGTTAATGAAAAACTGTTTTTT. The full variable domain, completed using reference TRBV27 and TRBJ1-4, is EAQVTQNPRYLITVTGKKLTVTCSQNMNHEYMSWYRQDPGLGLRQIYYSMNVEVTDKGDVPEGYKVSRKEKRNFPLILESPSPNQTSLYFCASSFQGVNEKLFFGSGTQLSVL.

This rearrangement joins TRBV28 to TRBJ1-2, with TRBD1 identical over 7 bases. The CDR3 spans 15 residues. The germline gives CDR1 MDHEN, CDR2 SYDVKM. Trimming took 3 bases from V and 8 from J; bases not matched to a gene: 12. CDR3 bases: TGTGCCAGCAGTTTGCACCCAGGACAGGCCTACGGCTACACCTTC. It translates to CASSLHPGQAYGYTF.

This chain uses TRBV5-8 with TRBJ2-3; tentatively, D is TRBD2 (6 bases). The CDR3 is 15 amino acids. V was cut by 0 bases and J by 4 bases, with 12 bases left in between. Germline V gene lookup returns CDR1 SGHTS and CDR2 YDEGEE. The CDR3 protein is CASSLVTSKSDTQYF. In DNA form, the CDR3 reads TGTGCCAGCAGCTTGGTAACTAGCAAGTCAGATACGCAGTATTTT.

This clone was detected once. This chain uses TRBV9 with TRBJ2-3; 8 positions match TRBD1. The junction had 15 bases not matched to a gene; V was cut back by 6 bases and J by 3 bases. The CDR3 runs to 17 residues. Germline V gives CDR1 SGDLS, CDR2 YYNGEE. As DNA, the CDR3 is TGTGCCAGCACAGCTTCTACCGGGACAGGCCCTACAGATACGCAGTATTTT. Its translation is CASTASTGTGPTDTQYF.

The chain couples TRBV5-4 to TRBJ2-3, with D possibly TRBD1 on 5 matching bases. Germline V lookup: CDR1 SGHNT, CDR2 YYREEE (reference sequence). This CDR3 has 15 amino acids. Trimming cost V 4 bases and J 0 bases, with 12 bases left between them. CDR3 region: CASSHRSTSTDTQYF. For the CDR3, the DNA is TGTGCCAGCAGCCACAGGTCCACTAGCACAGATACGCAGTATTTT.

The chain uses TRBV4-1 and TRBJ2-1, with D possibly TRBD2 on 6 matching bases. There are 13 residues in the CDR3. CDR1 is MGHRA, CDR2 YSYEKL, per germline. Trimming removed 4 bases from V and 9 bases from J, with 13 bases in between. DNA for the CDR3: TGCGCCAGCAGCCCCTTTGAGCGGGCTGAGCAGTTCTTC. Protein: CASSPFERAEQFF.

The chain joins TRBV5-1 to TRBJ1-1; 8 bases map to TRBD1. V was clipped by 4 bases and J by 0 bases; unmatched bases: 5. Germline V gene data show CDR1 as SGHRS and CDR2 as YFSETQ. The CDR3 spans 15 residues. CDR3 sequence: CASSETGGLNTEAFF. CDR3 coding DNA: TGCGCCAGCAGCGAAACAGGGGGGCTGAACACTGAAGCTTTCTTT.

This rearrangement joins TRBV18 to TRBJ2-5; 8 positions match TRBD1. The germline CDR1 and CDR2 sequences are KGHSH and LQKENI. The CDR3 is 15 residues long. Trimming removed 2 bases from V and 6 bases from J; junction bases left unmatched: 8. The CDR3 DNA follows: TGTGCCAGCTCACCAGACACAGGGGGGCGAAAGACCCAGTACTTC. Translating it yields CASSPDTGGRKTQYF.

The chain carries TRBV5-1 and TRBJ2-1; 8 bases map to TRBD2. Per the germline V gene, CDR1 is SGHRS and CDR2 is YFSETQ. CDR3 length: 14 residues. The junction had 4 bases not matched to a gene; V was cut back by 4 bases and J by 4 bases. The CDR3 reads CASSPGGQYNEQFF. In nucleotides, the CDR3 is TGCGCCAGCAGCCCGGGAGGGCAGTACAATGAGCAGTTCTTC. Full variable domain (remainder filled in from reference TRBV5-1 and TRBJ2-1): KAGVTQTPRYLIKTRGQQVTLSCSPISGHRSVSWYQQTPGQGLQFLFEYFSETQRNKGNFPGRFSGRQFSNSRSEMNVSTLELGDSALYLCASSPGGQYNEQFFGPGTRLTVL.

This chain connects TRBV4-1 to TRBJ2-7, with a possible D match to TRBD1 (6 bases). This CDR3 region has 15 residues. The V end lost 0 bases, the J end lost 6 bases, and 15 bases lay between the germline ends. The germline CDR1 and CDR2 sequences are MGHRA and YSYEKL. CDR3 residues: CASSQEGGLGGEQYF. The CDR3 nucleotides read TGCGCCAGCAGCCAAGAAGGGGGTTTAGGGGGCGAGCAGTACTTC.

This clone was detected only once. The chain links TRBV6-1 to TRBJ2-1, with D unclear. This CDR3 region has 11 residues. Germline CDR1 MNHNS, CDR2 SASEGT. Trimming removed 4 bases from V and 12 bases from J, with 10 bases in between. CDR3 residues: CASSVHLGQFF. For the CDR3, the DNA is TGTGCCAGCAGTGTTCACCTTGGGCAGTTCTTC.

The rearrangement joins TRBV19 to TRBJ2-1, with D unclear. Germline CDR1 and CDR2: LNHDA and SQIVND (reference sequence). This CDR3 is 13 amino acids long. Trimming shortened V by 3 bases and J by 12 bases, and 15 bases separated the two germline ends. Here the CDR3 reads CASSIRPAGPQFF. The DNA for the CDR3 is TGTGCCAGTAGTATTAGGCCAGCCGGTCCGCAGTTCTTC.

This sequence joins TRBV13 and TRBJ1-3, with TRBD1 matching 7 bases. V trimming: 4 bases; J trimming: 8 bases; junction bases outside the gene matches: 2. CDR1 and CDR2 (germline): PRHDT, FYEKMQ (reference sequence). The CDR3 runs to 12 residues. The CDR3 loop is CASSSTGDTIYF. In nucleotides, the CDR3 is TGTGCCAGCAGCTCAACAGGGGACACCATATATTTT.

This sequence joins TRBV10-3 and TRBJ2-3, with D possibly being TRBD1 or TRBD2 (6 bases each). The V gene lost 8 bases and the J gene lost 11 bases, with 26 bases spanning the gap. The CDR3 sequence is 15 residues long. Germline V gene data show CDR1 as ENHRY and CDR2 as SYGVKD. The CDR3 DNA follows: TGTGCCATCGGCCTCCCGGGACACGGCTCCGGGGGGCAGTATTTT. This gives the protein CAIGLPGHGSGGQYF.

The rearrangement uses TRBV2 and TRBJ2-1; the match to TRBD2 covers 9 bases. Germline CDR1 reads SNHLY; CDR2 reads FYNNEI. The V segment lost 2 bases and the J segment 5 bases; nucleotides outside the gene matches: 22. This CDR3 contains 21 residues. Written as DNA, the CDR3 is TGTGCCAGCAGTGAAAAAGTGTACGACATATTTAGCGGGAGTCGCCACAATGAGCAGTTCTTC. Translation: CASSEKVYDIFSGSRHNEQFF.